This TCR beta chain was sequenced during a study of blood T cell repertoires in COVID-19. TCRdb keeps only in-frame clones here, not all; method: immunoSEQ multiplex PCR. The sample holds 150,000 to 200,000 clones, under 85% seen once. The CDR3 covers 15 residues. The germline V gene encodes CDR1 SGHTA and CDR2 FQGNSA. V lost 0 bases, J lost 1 base, and 9 bases lay in between. The sequence came from a woman aged 70 to 79 with COVID-19, enrolled during active disease. The material sequenced was peripheral blood. The V call is TRBV7-2, the J call TRBJ2-5, with unresolved D. The CDR3: CASSLARGVQETQYF. CDR3 nucleotides: TGTGCCAGCAGCTTAGCGCGAGGCGTCCAAGAGACCCAGTACTTC.